This TCR beta chain derives from a study of blood T cell repertoires in COVID-19. Methods used by the authors: Quantification of nucleated cells was approximated via reference gene primer amplification. Clones were sequenced by immunoSEQ multiplex PCR, and TCRdb holds only the in-frame ones, with some missing. From that table come the V and J calls and clone size; the DNA was used to work out D and trimming. The sample lists around 400,000 clones; roughly nine tenths were seen once. The clonotype comes from a woman aged 40 to 49 who had been exposed to COVID-19. The sample comprised PBMCs or T cells enriched from blood (not recorded which).

The DNA of the CDR3 is TGTGCCTGGAGTGACGGGACTTCTGACACCATATATTTT. Its translation: CAWSDGTSDTIYF. The genes are TRBV30 and TRBJ1-3; maybe TRBD1 (5 bases). Trimming removed 1 base at V and 8 bases at J, with 12 bases between. The CDR3 consists of 13 residues. Germline-derived CDR1 and CDR2 are GTSNPN and SVGIG (reference sequence). Complete variable domain (other parts from reference TRBV30 and TRBJ1-3): SQTIHQWPATLVQPVGSPLSLECTVEGTSNPNLYWYRQAAGRGLQLLFYSVGIGQISSEVPQNLSASRPQDRQFILSSKKLLLSDSGFYLCAWSDGTSDTIYFGEGSWLTVV.